Shown below are 28 T cell receptor beta chains from a single sample sequenced in a study of T cells in Graves' hyperthyroidism and ophthalmopathy. TCR beta CDR3 region amplification was performed from RNA transcripts. In the first-round RT-PCR of the TCR CDR3, the HTBI primer set was used. One entry per CDR3 protein results from TCRdb running MiXCR on the multiplex PCR reads. Found here are around 300,000 distinct CDR3 sequences, approximately 12% of them singletons; the top ten hold roughly 7.5%. The source material was blood. Every receptor here comes from a woman aged 30 to 39 with Graves' hyperthyroidism that later progressed to Graves' ophthalmopathy.

This clonotype was picked up many times. The V gene is TRBV6-1, the J gene TRBJ1-1; 9 nucleotides match TRBD1. Germline CDR1 and CDR2: MNHNS and SASEGT. The V gene end was trimmed by 6 bases and the J gene end by 3 bases; junction bases not matched to a gene: 8. This CDR3 has 15 amino acids. This chain's CDR3 is CASSPGQGVDTEAFF. CDR3 coding DNA: TGTGCCAGCAGCCCGGGACAGGGAGTGGACACTGAAGCTTTCTTT.

The chain carries TRBV6-4 and TRBJ2-2; 11 bases agree with TRBD2. There are 17 residues in the CDR3. The V and J ends lost 10 bases and 3 bases, in that order; junction bases with no gene match: 13. Germline V gene data show CDR1 as MRHNA and CDR2 as SNTAGT. Here the CDR3 reads CAKAGTSGRRDTGELFF. CDR3 coding DNA: TGTGCCAAAGCCGGGACTAGCGGACGTCGGGACACCGGGGAGCTGTTTTTT.

This clonotype has at least ten counts. This chain links TRBV28 with TRBJ1-5; tentatively, D is TRBD1 (6 bases). V shed 6 bases and J shed 2 bases, with 14 bases lying between them. Germline CDR1 is MDHEN and CDR2 is SYDVKM. CDR3 size: 15 residues. This CDR3 is CASRLGAGGNQPQHF. As DNA, the CDR3 is TGTGCCAGCAGGCTTGGAGCAGGGGGCAATCAGCCCCAGCATTTT.

This clonotype showed up many times. CDR3 protein: CASSRGQGALSSYEQYF. The CDR3 DNA follows: TGTGCCAGCAGCCGTGGACAGGGCGCCCTCAGTTCCTACGAGCAGTACTTC. The rearrangement uses TRBV27 and TRBJ2-7; 8 bases line up with TRBD1. V was pared by 6 bases and J by 1 base, with 14 bases of the junction left unmatched. This CDR3 contains 17 residues. Looked up from germline, CDR1 is MNHEY and CDR2 is SMNVEV (reference sequence).

This clonotype appeared many times. The chain recombines TRBV7-3 with TRBJ2-7; 8 bases fit TRBD1. The germline gives CDR1 SGHTA, CDR2 FQGTGA. The CDR3 has 15 amino acids. With 1 base clipped from V and 0 bases from J, the junction kept 2 bases outside the gene matches. The CDR3 region has the DNA TGTGCCAGCAGCTTAAGGGACAGGAGCTCCTACGAGCAGTACTTC. It encodes CASSLRDRSSYEQYF. The entire variable domain, with the rest obtained from reference TRBV7-3 and TRBJ2-7, is as follows: GAGVSQTPSNKVTEKGKYVELRCDPISGHTALYWYRQSLGQGPEFLIYFQGTGAADDSGLPNDRFFAVRPEGSVSTLKIQRTERGDSAVYLCASSLRDRSSYEQYFGPGTRLTVT.

This clonotype was counted between two and nine times. The V call is TRBV19, the J call TRBJ2-7; either TRBD1 or TRBD2 may supply D (6 bases each). Germline values: CDR1 LNHDA, CDR2 SQIVND (reference sequence). This CDR3 spans 16 amino acids. V gave up 1 base and J gave up 0 bases, with 13 bases separating them. CDR3 DNA: TGTGCCAGTAGTATAGCTTCGGGGGCGAGCTCCTACGAGCAGTACTTC. It is translated as CASSIASGASSYEQYF.

In regard to this clonotype: Being one base from a much bigger clone, this may be a read error. The chain couples TRBV18 to TRBJ2-2, with 9 bases fitting TRBD1. Germline V lookup: CDR1 KGHSH, CDR2 LQKENI. CDR3 length: 16 residues. The CDR3 DNA sequence: TGTGCCAGCTCACCACCCGGGACAGGGAACACCGGGGAGCTGCTTTTT. Translated, it gives CASSPPGTGNTGELLF.

The chain employs TRBV4-2 and TRBJ2-1, with D possibly matching TRBD2 (6 bases). The CDR3 has 16 residues. Deletions cut 0 bases from V and 3 bases from J, with 12 bases between. CDR1 is LGHNA, CDR2 YNFKEQ, per germline. CDR3 bases: TGTGCCAGCAGCCAAGATTACGGGGGTTTCTACAATGAGCAGTTCTTC. Translated, it gives CASSQDYGGFYNEQFF.

A few counts support this clonotype. The chain links TRBV19 to TRBJ2-1, with 12 bases that match TRBD2. Germline lookup yields CDR1 LNHDA and CDR2 SQIVND (reference sequence). V shed 5 bases, J shed 6 bases, and the junction held 5 bases outside the gene matches. This CDR3 has 15 amino acids. CDR3: CASSRTSGVFNEQFF. The CDR3 DNA is TGTGCCAGTAGTCGGACTAGCGGGGTTTTCAATGAGCAGTTCTTC.

V gene TRBV9 combines with J gene TRBJ2-2; the match to TRBD2 covers 13 bases. Germline CDR1 SGDLS, CDR2 YYNGEE. Trimming removed 0 bases from V and 6 bases from J; junction bases left unmatched: 11. This CDR3 has 19 residues. DNA for the CDR3: TGTGCCAGCAGCGTAGGGACAGGGCGCGGACTAGCGGGAGCCGGGGAGCTGTTTTTT. Its protein is CASSVGTGRGLAGAGELFF.

This clonotype was counted only a few times. The V gene is TRBV5-1, the J gene TRBJ1-6; D remains unclear. The CDR3 has 17 residues. The germline CDR1 and CDR2 sequences are SGHRS and YFSETQ. Deletions cut 0 bases from V and 7 bases from J, with 17 bases between. This CDR3 reads CASSLDGISSLNSPLHF. The CDR3 region has the DNA TGCGCCAGCAGCTTGGATGGGATTTCTTCCTTAAATTCACCCCTCCACTTT. The full variable domain, with the rest looked up from reference TRBV5-1 and TRBJ1-6, is KAGVTQTPRYLIKTRGQQVTLSCSPISGHRSVSWYQQTPGQGLQFLFEYFSETQRNKGNFPGRFSGRQFSNSRSEMNVSTLELGDSALYLCASSLDGISSLNSPLHFGNGTRLTVT.

This clonotype was counted ten times or more. The rearrangement joins TRBV29-1 to TRBJ1-1; possibly TRBD1 for D (6 bases). Trimming shortened V by 6 bases and J by 3 bases, and 11 bases separated the two germline ends. The CDR3 loop spans 12 amino acids. Germline loops: CDR1 SQVTM, CDR2 ANQGSEA. In nucleotides, the CDR3 is TGCAGCGTACGAAAGGGGGACACTGAAGCTTTCTTT. It translates to CSVRKGDTEAFF.

There are many counts of this clonotype. The chain recombines TRBV12-3 or TRBV12-4 with TRBJ2-1; weak D call: TRBD2 (6 bases). V lost 6 bases and J 8 bases, leaving 11 bases between the germline ends. The CDR3 length is 12 residues. CDR3 in DNA: TGTGCCAGCAGGGAGGGCCTCGATGAGCAGTTCTTC. Translating it yields CASREGLDEQFF.

This clonotype has more than one count but fewer than ten. The V gene is TRBV20-1, the J gene TRBJ2-5; TRBD2 matches 8 bases. This CDR3 contains 20 residues. Germline trimming cut 0 bases from V and 5 bases from J; bases unmatched to any gene: 23. Germline CDR1 and CDR2: DFQATT and SNEGSKA (reference sequence). This CDR3 reads CSARDSRPGFPGGLRETQYF. For the CDR3, the DNA is TGCAGTGCTAGAGATTCCCGCCCTGGTTTCCCGGGAGGGTTGAGGGAGACCCAGTACTTC.

In this sample, this clonotype turned up many times. This chain uses TRBV18 with TRBJ1-1, with D perhaps matching TRBD1 (6 bases). V lost 6 bases and J lost 5, with 13 bases in between. From germline, CDR1 is KGHSH and CDR2 LQKENI. The CDR3 extends over 13 amino acids. CDR3 protein: CASSPYRETEAFF. CDR3 DNA: TGTGCCAGCTCCCCCTACAGGGAAACTGAAGCTTTCTTT. The variable domain in full, with the rest retrieved from reference TRBV18 and TRBJ1-1, is NAGVMQNPRHLVRRRGQEARLRCSPMKGHSHVYWYRQLPEEGLKFMVYLQKENIIDESGMPKERFSAEFPKEGPSILRIQQVVRGDSAAYFCASSPYRETEAFFGQGTRLTVV.

This clonotype came up many times. J is TRBJ1-1 and V is TRBV7-3; 12 nucleotides align to TRBD1. CDR3 size: 17 residues. The V gene end was trimmed by 1 base and the J gene end by 5 bases; junction bases not matched to a gene: 8. CDR1 is SGHTA and CDR2 is FQGTGA in the germline V gene. The CDR3 DNA follows: TGTGCCAGCAGCTTAAGGGGGACAGGGGGCGTCGAGACTGAAGCTTTCTTT. This sequence encodes CASSLRGTGGVETEAFF.

The table lists this clonotype with a few counts. This chain connects TRBV10-3 to TRBJ2-7; 7 positions match TRBD2. V lost 5 bases and J lost 4; bases outside the gene matches: 8. The CDR3 has 14 amino acids. The V gene's germline CDR1 is ENHRY and CDR2 SYGVKD. CDR3 residues: CAISSGTINYEQYF. The CDR3, as DNA: TGTGCCATCAGTAGCGGGACTATAAATTACGAGCAGTACTTC.

This clonotype was counted between two and nine times. This chain links TRBV6-1 with TRBJ2-7, with TRBD1 matching 7 bases. From germline, CDR1 is MNHNS and CDR2 SASEGT. CDR3 length: 14 amino acids. Trimming at V came to 6 bases and at J to 7 bases, leaving 12 bases not matched to a gene. DNA for the CDR3: TGTGCCAGCAGCAACGACAGGGTACTTCTGGAGCAGTACTTC. Translated: CASSNDRVLLEQYF.

The V call is TRBV29-1, the J call TRBJ2-1, with 7 bases aligning to TRBD2. With V trimmed by 4 bases and J by 5 bases, 5 bases remained unmatched. Germline assignment: CDR1 SQVTM and CDR2 ANQGSEA. The CDR3 runs to 13 residues. The CDR3 is CSVGRESNNEQFF. The DNA of the CDR3 is TGCAGCGTTGGGCGGGAGTCGAACAATGAGCAGTTCTTC.

CDR3 region: CASSDTFRTGYHNSPLHF. DNA of the CDR3: TGTGCCAGCAGTGATACTTTCCGGACAGGGTACCATAATTCACCCCTCCACTTT. The chain is built from TRBV6-1 and TRBJ1-6; TRBD1 agrees at 8 bases. Germline values: CDR1 MNHNS, CDR2 SASEGT. This CDR3 comprises 18 residues. With 3 bases clipped from V and 5 bases from J, the junction kept 12 bases outside the gene matches.

The chain is built from TRBV6-4 and TRBJ2-3; possibly TRBD2 for D (6 bases). The CDR3 consists of 15 residues. The germline V gene encodes CDR1 MRHNA and CDR2 SNTAGT. Trimming shortened V by 4 bases and J by 3 bases, and 14 bases separated the two germline ends. DNA for the CDR3: TGTGCCAGCAGTGCAACAGGTGCGGGGACAGATACGCAGTATTTT. Translation: CASSATGAGTDTQYF.

In its sample, this clonotype was seen many times. The rearrangement links TRBV20-1 to TRBJ2-3; the match to TRBD2 covers 10 bases. This CDR3 spans 14 amino acids. The V gene's germline CDR1 is DFQATT and CDR2 SNEGSKA (reference sequence). After removal of 6 bases from V and 2 bases from J, the junction contained 5 bases not matched to a gene. The CDR3 reads CSARTSGSTDTQYF. DNA of the CDR3: TGCAGTGCGAGGACTAGCGGCTCCACAGATACGCAGTATTTT.

The sample holds a few counts of this clonotype. At one end, the junction sequence differs from germline, possibly due to a read error. The rearrangement uses TRBV7-8 and TRBJ2-7; 7 bases match TRBD1. There are 15 residues in the CDR3. Germline V gene data show CDR1 as SGHVS and CDR2 as FQNEAQ. CDR3 sequence reads: CAGSSGQVETYEQYF. The CDR3 nucleotides read TGTGCCGGCAGCTCCGGACAGGTAGAAACCTACGAGCAGTACTTC. The full variable domain, rest sourced from reference TRBV7-8 and TRBJ2-7, is GAGVSQSPRYKVAKRGQDVALRCDPISGHVSLFWYQQALGQGPEFLTYFQNEAQLDKSGLPSDRFFAERPEGSVSTLKIQRTQQEDSAVYLCAGSSGQVETYEQYFGPGTRLTVT.

This clonotype was seen many times. This chain connects TRBV7-2 to TRBJ2-1, with D tentatively TRBD2 (6 bases). Per germline, CDR1 SGHTA and CDR2 FQGNSA. This CDR3 comprises 13 residues. The ends were cut back, 4 bases at V and 4 bases at J, with 8 bases in the middle. CDR3 residues: CASSWDWYNEQFF. DNA for the CDR3: TGTGCCAGCAGCTGGGACTGGTACAATGAGCAGTTCTTC.

With regard to this clonotype: Given a much more abundant clone one base away, this may be a read error. The chain joins TRBV7-9 to TRBJ2-1, with D unresolved. Trimming removed 3 bases from V and 9 bases from J, with 12 bases in between. Germline V gene data show CDR1 as SEHNR and CDR2 as FQNEAQ (reference sequence). The CDR3 length is 13 residues. CDR3 DNA sequence: TGTGCCAGCAGCTTCCCAGGAGCCAGTGAGCAGTTCTTC. Amino acids: CASSFPGASEQFF.

This clonotype was detected only a few times. With a much larger clone just one base away, this may be a read error. The chain joins TRBV27 to TRBJ2-3, with D maybe TRBD2 (6 bases). CDR3 length: 15 amino acids. CDR1 MNHEY and CDR2 SMNVEV come from the germline V gene (reference sequence). The V gene lost 5 bases and the J gene lost 4 bases, with 16 bases spanning the gap. The CDR3 bases are TGTGCCAGCAGTCAAGGCCGAGGAGGGGCAGATACGCAGTATTTT. This encodes CASSQGRGGADTQYF.

This clonotype was counted ten times or more. The genes are TRBV4-1 and TRBJ2-7; TRBD1 or TRBD2 may be the D gene (5 bases each). This CDR3 is 16 amino acids long. Trimming removed 0 bases from V and 3 bases from J, with 15 bases in between. Germline V gene sequence: CDR1 MGHRA, CDR2 YSYEKL. CDR3 residues: CASSQEIWGRSYEQYF. DNA for the CDR3: TGCGCCAGCAGCCAAGAAATTTGGGGGAGAAGCTACGAGCAGTACTTC.

The rearrangement links TRBV12-3 or TRBV12-4 to TRBJ1-3; D is unresolved. V lost 6 bases, J lost 2 bases, and 20 bases lay in between. The CDR3 extends over 17 amino acids. Here the CDR3 reads CASSTQITGRPGNTIYF. The CDR3 nucleotides read TGTGCCAGCAGCACCCAAATTACCGGACGGCCTGGAAACACCATATATTTT.